The rows below give T cell receptor beta chains drawn from one sample of a study of blood T cell repertoires in COVID-19. This table comes from immunoSEQ multiplex PCR, and its TCRdb copy is limited to in-frame clones, with some not included. This repertoire shows approximately 130,000 clones, over 70% found once; its top ten account for roughly 20%. Sequencing was carried out using peripheral blood. Receptors originate from a man older than 75 with acute or convalescent COVID-19. CDR3s include the opening cysteine and the closing phenylalanine or tryptophan. The order of the fields is V gene, CDR3 length, D gene, clone size, J gene, CDR3 DNA, CDR3 protein. D genes are given only for firm matches. Rows may omit the clone size; those that give it use once, few, many or a size class.

TRBV7-9,13,NA,NA,TRBJ1-1,TGTGCCAGCAGCTTTACAGTGAACACTGAAGCTTTCTTT,CASSFTVNTEAFF
TRBV4-1,16,NA,NA,TRBJ2-1,TGCGCCAGCAGCCAAGACGCGGGACTCCTCTTCAGGAAGCAGTTCTTC,CASSQDAGLLFRKQFF
TRBV27,17,NA,NA,TRBJ2-5,TGTGCCAGCAGTTTAAGGGGTTCGAGTTTGCGCCAAGAGACCCAGTACTTC,CASSLRGSSLRQETQYF
TRBV28,15,NA,once,TRBJ1-5,TGTGCCAGCAGCACAACAGGGATTAGCAATCAGCCCCAGCATTTT,CASSTTGISNQPQHF
TRBV20-1,11,NA,NA,TRBJ2-7,TGCAGTGCTAACAGTGGCTACGAGCAGTACTTC,CSANSGYEQYF
TRBV6-6,14,NA,NA,TRBJ1-2,TGTGCCAGCAGCTCGCAGACAGGAAATTTCCCCTACACCTTC,CASSSQTGNFPYTF
TRBV19,15,NA,NA,TRBJ1-2,TGTGCCAGTAGTATGAGTTCCGGGAAAATCGTTAGCTACACCTTC,CASSMSSGKIVSYTF
TRBV3-1/TRBV3-2,15,NA,few,TRBJ2-3,TGTGCCAGCAGTGCTAGGGGGGGGGCCAGGTATACGCAGTATTTT,CASSARGGARYTQYF
TRBV29-1,14,TRBD1,NA,TRBJ2-1,TGCAGCGTCGCCAGGGACAGCACCTACAATGAGCAGTTCTTC,CSVARDSTYNEQFF
TRBV11-2,13,TRBD1,NA,TRBJ2-7,TGTGCCAGCAGCCAGGGACAGAACTACGAGCAGTACTTC,CASSQGQNYEQYF
TRBV7-9,15,TRBD1,many,TRBJ2-7,TGTGCCAGCAGCTTCTGGACAGGGGAATCCTACGAGCAGTACTTC,CASSFWTGESYEQYF
TRBV9,16,TRBD2,NA,TRBJ2-3,TGTGCCAGCAGCCCGGGAGGCGGGGGGATACAATATACGCAGTATTTT,CASSPGGGGIQYTQYF
TRBV6-2/TRBV6-3,14,TRBD1,NA,TRBJ1-5,TGTGCCAGCAGTTTTACAGGGGTATCTCAGCCCCAGCATTTT,CASSFTGVSQPQHF
TRBV11-2,15,TRBD1,NA,TRBJ2-7,TGTGCCAGCAGTTTAAATCCGGGACAGGGAAGCGAGCAGTACTTC,CASSLNPGQGSEQYF
TRBV5-6,14,TRBD1,NA,TRBJ1-6,TGTGCCAGCAGCGAAACAGGGGTTGATTCACCCCTCCACTTT,CASSETGVDSPLHF
TRBV7-2,15,TRBD1,NA,TRBJ1-1,TGTGCCAGCAGCTCGGGACAGGGGGTGTATACTGAAGCTTTCTTT,CASSSGQGVYTEAFF
TRBV2,12,NA,NA,TRBJ2-7,TGTGCCAGCAACATGGACAGCTACGAGCAGTACTTC,CASNMDSYEQYF
TRBV11-2,17,TRBD2,few,TRBJ2-3,TGTGCCAGCAGCCATCTCACTAGCGGGGGGGCGATAGATACGCAGTATTTT,CASSHLTSGGAIDTQYF
TRBV19,14,TRBD2,NA,TRBJ2-3,TGTGCCAGTAGTGGGGGAGCGGGGAGAGATACGCAGTATTTT,CASSGGAGRDTQYF
TRBV5-3,13,TRBD1,NA,TRBJ1-5,TGTGCCAGAAGCAACGACAGGGTAAAGCCCCAGCATTTT,CARSNDRVKPQHF
TRBV6-1,16,NA,NA,TRBJ1-2,TGTGCCAGCAGTGAAGCAGGTCAGCAGGGCGACTATGGCTACACCTTC,CASSEAGQQGDYGYTF
TRBV5-8,14,TRBD1,once,TRBJ1-6,TGTGCCAGCAGCCCGAGGACAGGGGGCTTACCCCTCCACTTT,CASSPRTGGLPLHF
TRBV18,15,NA,NA,TRBJ1-1,TGTGCCAGCTCACCATATATTACGGCGGACACTGAAGCTTTCTTT,CASSPYITADTEAFF
TRBV2,15,TRBD2,NA,TRBJ2-3,TGTGCCAGCAGAGTCTCTAGCGGGGGGGCAGATACGCAGTATTTT,CASRVSSGGADTQYF
TRBV5-1,18,NA,once,TRBJ2-3,TGCGCCAGCAGCCCCCTACCTTTGGGTGGAGGGGCCACAGATACGCAGTATTTT,CASSPLPLGGGATDTQYF
TRBV4-3,14,NA,NA,TRBJ1-1,TGCGCCAGCAGCCAGACGGACAGGAACACTGAAGCTTTCTTT,CASSQTDRNTEAFF
TRBV5-1,16,NA,NA,TRBJ2-3,TGCGCCAGCAGTCTCGCAACACCCTCTAGCACAGATACGCAGTATTTT,CASSLATPSSTDTQYF
TRBV19,15,TRBD1,NA,TRBJ1-3,TGTGCCAGTAGTGCCGCGGGACAGGGGGCTTACACCATATATTTT,CASSAAGQGAYTIYF
TRBV6-5,14,TRBD1,NA,TRBJ2-7,TGTGCCAGCAGCCAAAGAAGGACAGGGAACGAGCAGTACTTC,CASSQRRTGNEQYF
TRBV11-2,15,NA,NA,TRBJ1-5,TGTGCCAGCAGCTTAGGCGTTGGGGGCGACCAGCCCCAGCATTTT,CASSLGVGGDQPQHF
TRBV5-1,16,TRBD2,NA,TRBJ2-3,TGCGCCAGCAGATTACCGGGACTAGGAACCACAGATACGCAGTATTTT,CASRLPGLGTTDTQYF
TRBV5-1,12,NA,NA,TRBJ2-3,TGCGCCAGCAGCGCTCCGGCAGATACGCAGTATTTT,CASSAPADTQYF
TRBV5-1,14,NA,NA,TRBJ1-1,TGCGCCAGCAGCCCAGGGTTAAGTGTCCCTGAAGCTTTCTTT,CASSPGLSVPEAFF
TRBV7-8,13,NA,NA,TRBJ1-1,TGTGCCAGCAGCACCCGCAGTTTCACTGAAGCTTTCTTT,CASSTRSFTEAFF
TRBV19,15,NA,NA,TRBJ1-1,TGTGCCAGTAGTATAACGGAGGCTAAGAACACTGAAGCTTTCTTT,CASSITEAKNTEAFF
TRBV6-5,16,NA,NA,TRBJ2-5,TGTGCCAGCAGTTACGGGAGCCCGGTCCCGGAGGAGACCCAGTACTTC,CASSYGSPVPEETQYF
TRBV5-4,17,TRBD2,NA,TRBJ2-2,TGTGCCAGCAGCTTGGCCTCTAGCGGGGGGGCCTCCGGGGAGCTGTTTTTT,CASSLASSGGASGELFF
TRBV6-1,16,TRBD1,few,TRBJ1-5,TGTGCCAGCAGTGATCAAGACAGGGATAGCAATCAGCCCCAGCATTTT,CASSDQDRDSNQPQHF
TRBV28,17,TRBD2,NA,TRBJ2-1,TGTGCCAGCAGAAGCGGGGGGGCCCCGAGCTCCTACAATGAGCAGTTCTTC,CASRSGGAPSSYNEQFF
TRBV6-1,14,NA,few,TRBJ2-5,TGTGCCAGCAAGGAGCTAGCGTTGCAAGAGACCCAGTACTTC,CASKELALQETQYF
TRBV2,13,NA,NA,TRBJ1-1,TGTGCCAGCGGGCGGGGGAAGTCCACTGAAGCTTTCTTT,CASGRGKSTEAFF
TRBV6-2/TRBV6-3,12,NA,few,TRBJ2-5,TGTGCCAGCAGTAGGAGTGAGGAGACCCAGTACTTC,CASSRSEETQYF
TRBV6-2/TRBV6-3,15,TRBD1,NA,TRBJ1-2,TGTGCCAGCAGTTACAGCCCGGGACAGCTTAATGGCTACACCTTC,CASSYSPGQLNGYTF
TRBV27,13,NA,NA,TRBJ1-5,TGTGCCAGCAGTCTGAGGGGGAATCAGCCCCAGCATTTT,CASSLRGNQPQHF
TRBV12-5,19,TRBD1,NA,TRBJ1-4,TGTGCTAGTGGTCAACCCGGGACAAGGGAGACAGGGCGTAGTGAAAAACTGTTTTTT,CASGQPGTRETGRSEKLFF
TRBV2,14,NA,once,TRBJ1-5,TGTGCCAGCAGAGTGACAGGAATCAATCAGCCCCAGCATTTT,CASRVTGINQPQHF
TRBV4-2,16,TRBD2,NA,TRBJ2-5,TGTGCCAGCAGCCTCAGACTAGCGGGGGGACAAGAGACCCAGTACTTC,CASSLRLAGGQETQYF
TRBV28,13,NA,NA,TRBJ2-1,TGTGCCAGCAGTAAGACAGCTACTCAAGAGCAGTTCTTC,CASSKTATQEQFF
TRBV4-1,15,TRBD1,NA,TRBJ1-5,TGCGCCAGCAGCCAAGGTGACAGGGGATATCAGCCCCAGCATTTT,CASSQGDRGYQPQHF
TRBV5-1,14,NA,NA,TRBJ2-2,TGCGCCAGCAGCTTACAGGGTATGACCGGGGAGCTGTTTTTT,CASSLQGMTGELFF
TRBV6-5,14,TRBD2,NA,TRBJ2-3,TGTGCCAGCGGACCCGGGACTACCGCAGATACGCAGTATTTT,CASGPGTTADTQYF
TRBV9,15,NA,NA,TRBJ1-1,TGTGCCAGCAGCGTAGCCGGGGAGGTGAACACTGAAGCTTTCTTT,CASSVAGEVNTEAFF
TRBV6-5,14,NA,NA,TRBJ2-2,TGTGCCAGCATCTTTAACAGGAACACCGGGGAGCTGTTTTTT,CASIFNRNTGELFF
TRBV19,15,NA,NA,TRBJ2-3,TGTGCCAGTAGTATAGCTGGGCTCAGCACAGATACGCAGTATTTT,CASSIAGLSTDTQYF
TRBV23-1,22,TRBD1,once,TRBJ1-5,TGCGCCAGCAGTCACAGGGACAGGGTTAAATCCATTTATTTGAATAGCAATCAGCCCCAGCATTTT,CASSHRDRVKSIYLNSNQPQHF
TRBV2,14,TRBD1,NA,TRBJ1-2,TGTGCCAGCAGTCCGGGGACAGGGGGCTATGGCTACACCTTC,CASSPGTGGYGYTF
TRBV10-3,13,NA,NA,TRBJ1-5,TGTGCCATAACGGACAGCGTAGATCAGCCCCAGCATTTT,CAITDSVDQPQHF
TRBV19,14,NA,NA,TRBJ2-1,TGTGCCAGTAAGGAGGGGTTGGGCTACAATGAGCAGTTCTTC,CASKEGLGYNEQFF
TRBV10-3,15,TRBD2,NA,TRBJ2-2,TGTGCCATCAGCCCGGGGGGAATCGACACCGGGGAGCTGTTTTTT,CAISPGGIDTGELFF
TRBV30,13,TRBD1,NA,TRBJ2-5,TGTGCCTGGAGTACGGGACAGTATCAGACCCAGTACTTC,CAWSTGQYQTQYF